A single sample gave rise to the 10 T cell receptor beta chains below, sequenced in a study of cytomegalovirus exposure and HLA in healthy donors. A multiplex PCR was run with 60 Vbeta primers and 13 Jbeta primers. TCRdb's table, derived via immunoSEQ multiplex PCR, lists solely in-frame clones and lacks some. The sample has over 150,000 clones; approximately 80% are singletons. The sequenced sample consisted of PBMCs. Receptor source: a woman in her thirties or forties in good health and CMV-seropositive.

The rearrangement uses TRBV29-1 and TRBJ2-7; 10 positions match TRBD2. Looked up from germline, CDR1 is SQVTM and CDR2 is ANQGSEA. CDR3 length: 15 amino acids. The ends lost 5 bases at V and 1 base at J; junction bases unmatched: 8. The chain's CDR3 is CSVQIGLAASYEQYF. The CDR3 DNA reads TGCAGCGTTCAAATCGGACTAGCGGCATCCTACGAGCAGTACTTC.

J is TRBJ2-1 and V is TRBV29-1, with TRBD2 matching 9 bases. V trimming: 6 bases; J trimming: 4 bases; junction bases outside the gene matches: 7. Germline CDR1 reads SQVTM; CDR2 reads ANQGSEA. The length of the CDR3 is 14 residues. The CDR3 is CSVAGLASYNEQFF. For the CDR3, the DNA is TGCAGCGTCGCCGGACTAGCGTCTTACAATGAGCAGTTCTTC.

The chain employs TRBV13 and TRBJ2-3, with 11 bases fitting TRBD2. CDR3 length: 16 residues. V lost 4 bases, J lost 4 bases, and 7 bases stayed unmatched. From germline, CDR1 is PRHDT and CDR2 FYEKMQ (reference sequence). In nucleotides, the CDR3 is TGTGCCAGCAGCTCTCGGACTAGCGGGTCCCCAGATACGCAGTATTTT. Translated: CASSSRTSGSPDTQYF. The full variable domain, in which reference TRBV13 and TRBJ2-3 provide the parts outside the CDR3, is AAGVIQSPRHLIKEKRETATLKCYPIPRHDTVYWYQQGPGQDPQFLISFYEKMQSDKGSIPDRFSAQQFSDYHSELNMSSLELGDSALYFCASSSRTSGSPDTQYFGPGTRLTVL.

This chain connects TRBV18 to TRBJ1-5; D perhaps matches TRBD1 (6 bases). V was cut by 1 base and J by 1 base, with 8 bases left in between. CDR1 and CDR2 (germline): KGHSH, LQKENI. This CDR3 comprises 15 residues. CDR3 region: CASSPQGVSNQPQHF. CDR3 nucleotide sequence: TGTGCCAGCTCACCACAGGGGGTCAGCAATCAGCCCCAGCATTTT.

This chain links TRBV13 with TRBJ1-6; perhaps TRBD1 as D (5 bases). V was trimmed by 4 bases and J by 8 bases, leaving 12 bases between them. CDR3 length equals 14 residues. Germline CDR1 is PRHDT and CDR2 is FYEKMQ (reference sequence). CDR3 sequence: CASSSTRGDSPLHF. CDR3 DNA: TGTGCCAGCAGCTCGACACGGGGGGATTCACCCCTCCACTTT.

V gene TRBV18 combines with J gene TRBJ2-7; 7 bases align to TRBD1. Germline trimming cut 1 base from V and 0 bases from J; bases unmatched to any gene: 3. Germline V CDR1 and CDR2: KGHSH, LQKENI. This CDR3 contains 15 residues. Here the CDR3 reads CASSPLQGDSYEQYF. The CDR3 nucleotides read TGTGCCAGCTCACCACTGCAGGGGGACTCCTACGAGCAGTACTTC. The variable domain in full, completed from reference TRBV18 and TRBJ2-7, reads NAGVMQNPRHLVRRRGQEARLRCSPMKGHSHVYWYRQLPEEGLKFMVYLQKENIIDESGMPKERFSAEFPKEGPSILRIQQVVRGDSAAYFCASSPLQGDSYEQYFGPGTRLTVT.

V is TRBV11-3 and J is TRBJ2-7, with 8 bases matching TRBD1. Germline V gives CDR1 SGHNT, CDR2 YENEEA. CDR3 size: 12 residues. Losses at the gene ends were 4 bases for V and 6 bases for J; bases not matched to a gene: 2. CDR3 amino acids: CASSSTGGEQYF. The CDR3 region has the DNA TGTGCCAGCAGCTCTACAGGGGGCGAGCAGTACTTC.

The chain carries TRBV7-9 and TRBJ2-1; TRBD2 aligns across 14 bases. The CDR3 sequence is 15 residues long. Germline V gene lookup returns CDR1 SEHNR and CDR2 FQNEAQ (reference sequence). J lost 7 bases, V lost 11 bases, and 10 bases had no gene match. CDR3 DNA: TGTGCCTATGGGACTAGCGGGAGTTTGTGGAATGAGCAGTTCTTC. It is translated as CAYGTSGSLWNEQFF.

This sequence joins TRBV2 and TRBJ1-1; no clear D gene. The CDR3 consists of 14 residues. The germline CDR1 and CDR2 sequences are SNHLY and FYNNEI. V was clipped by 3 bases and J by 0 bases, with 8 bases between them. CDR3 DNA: TGTGCCAGCAGTGATACTCGATTGAACACTGAAGCTTTCTTT. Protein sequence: CASSDTRLNTEAFF.

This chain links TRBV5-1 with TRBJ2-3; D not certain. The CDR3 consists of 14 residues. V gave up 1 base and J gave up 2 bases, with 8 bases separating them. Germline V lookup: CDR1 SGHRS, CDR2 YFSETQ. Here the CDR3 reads CASSLRGDTDTQYF. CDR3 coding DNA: TGCGCCAGCAGCTTGAGAGGTGACACAGATACGCAGTATTTT.